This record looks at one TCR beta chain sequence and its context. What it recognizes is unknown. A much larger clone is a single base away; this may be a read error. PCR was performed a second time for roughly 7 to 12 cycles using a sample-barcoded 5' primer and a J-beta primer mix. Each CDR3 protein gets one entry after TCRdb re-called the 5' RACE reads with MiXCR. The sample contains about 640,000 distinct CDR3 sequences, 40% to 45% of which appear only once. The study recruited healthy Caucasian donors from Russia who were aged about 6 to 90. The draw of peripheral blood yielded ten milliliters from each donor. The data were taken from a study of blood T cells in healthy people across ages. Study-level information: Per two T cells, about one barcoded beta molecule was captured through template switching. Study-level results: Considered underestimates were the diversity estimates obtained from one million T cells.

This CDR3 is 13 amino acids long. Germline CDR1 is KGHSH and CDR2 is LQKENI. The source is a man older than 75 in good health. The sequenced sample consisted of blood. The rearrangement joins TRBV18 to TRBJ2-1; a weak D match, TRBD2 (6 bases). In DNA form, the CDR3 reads TGTGCCAGCGCACCAGAGACTAGAGATGAGCAGTTCTTC. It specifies CASAPETRDEQFF.